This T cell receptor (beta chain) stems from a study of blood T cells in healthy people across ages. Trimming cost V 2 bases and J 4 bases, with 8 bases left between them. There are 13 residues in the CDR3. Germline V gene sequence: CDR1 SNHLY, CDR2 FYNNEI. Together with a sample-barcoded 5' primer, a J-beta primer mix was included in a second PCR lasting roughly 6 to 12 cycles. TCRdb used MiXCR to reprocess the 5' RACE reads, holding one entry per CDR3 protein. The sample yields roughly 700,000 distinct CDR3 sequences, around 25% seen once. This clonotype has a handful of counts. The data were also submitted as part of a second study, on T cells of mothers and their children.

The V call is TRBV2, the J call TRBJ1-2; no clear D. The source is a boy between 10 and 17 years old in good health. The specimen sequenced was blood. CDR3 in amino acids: CASSELSVYGYTF. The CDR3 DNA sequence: TGTGCCAGCAGTGAATTGTCGGTCTATGGCTACACCTTC.